The rows below give T cell receptor beta chains drawn from one sample of a study of T cells in Graves' hyperthyroidism and ophthalmopathy. Via MiXCR, TCRdb re-called the multiplex PCR reads, giving one row per CDR3 protein. The sample contains about 500,000 distinct CDR3 sequences, 13% to 15% of which appear only once. What was sequenced was blood. The receptors come from a woman under 30 with Graves' hyperthyroidism. Each CDR3 is given without its conserved first and last residue. The order of the fields is V gene, J gene, D gene, CDR3 protein. The D gene is left open where the match is weak.

V: TRBV10-3; J: TRBJ1-1; D: -; CDR3: AISELGGQTEAF
V: TRBV6-1; J: TRBJ2-1; D: -; CDR3: ASLGYNEQF
V: TRBV29-1; J: TRBJ2-3; D: TRBD2; CDR3: SVDGPSGSDTQY
V: TRBV6-1; J: TRBJ2-3; D: -; CDR3: ASTPGRNTDTQY
V: TRBV6-5; J: TRBJ1-1; D: -; CDR3: ASSYLGGGEAF
V: TRBV7-9; J: TRBJ2-5; D: TRBD2; CDR3: ASSLEKTSGRGETQY
V: TRBV5-1; J: TRBJ2-7; D: TRBD1; CDR3: ASSTGQGTYEQY
V: TRBV11-2; J: TRBJ2-3; D: -; CDR3: ASSRRDLGGDTQY
V: TRBV29-1; J: TRBJ1-2; D: -; CDR3: SVAGRPGHGYT
V: TRBV19; J: TRBJ1-5; D: -; CDR3: ASIVGLYSNQPQH
V: TRBV3-1; J: TRBJ2-3; D: TRBD2; CDR3: ASSLQAGGRDTQY
V: TRBV15; J: TRBJ1-1; D: -; CDR3: ATSRGKLGNTEAF
V: TRBV20-1; J: TRBJ1-4; D: -; CDR3: SASPVGARTAINEKLF
V: TRBV10-2; J: TRBJ2-7; D: -; CDR3: ASGDSIYEQY
V: TRBV6-5; J: TRBJ1-1; D: TRBD1; CDR3: ASSYSGTGLTEAF
V: TRBV12-3/TRBV12-4; J: TRBJ2-2; D: -; CDR3: ASSFRGLEIGELF
V: TRBV27; J: TRBJ1-2; D: -; CDR3: ASSFWRLGGYT
V: TRBV6-1; J: TRBJ1-3; D: -; CDR3: ASSETRNTIY
V: TRBV5-1; J: TRBJ2-1; D: -; CDR3: ASSLGLLADNEQF
V: TRBV5-1; J: TRBJ1-1; D: TRBD1; CDR3: ASSLVATGAGGTEAF
V: TRBV10-3; J: TRBJ1-2; D: -; CDR3: AISEQGRGPYGYT
V: TRBV6-1; J: TRBJ2-5; D: TRBD2; CDR3: ASIQSRTSGRQTQY
V: TRBV19; J: TRBJ1-3; D: -; CDR3: ASSDDSGNTIY
V: TRBV9; J: TRBJ1-2; D: -; CDR3: ASSVEREAGDNYGYT
V: TRBV10-2; J: TRBJ2-1; D: TRBD1; CDR3: ASSELGQVSYNEQF
V: TRBV6-1; J: TRBJ2-5; D: TRBD2; CDR3: ASTLGPSGRVETQY
V: TRBV12-3/TRBV12-4; J: TRBJ2-7; D: -; CDR3: ASSFYGAPPYEQY
V: TRBV27; J: TRBJ1-1; D: TRBD1; CDR3: ASSLGPRQGAGVNTEAF
V: TRBV5-5; J: TRBJ2-2; D: -; CDR3: ASSLEGAGVELF
V: TRBV9; J: TRBJ2-7; D: TRBD2; CDR3: ASSVGTGTSGSLSYEQY
V: TRBV4-1; J: TRBJ2-1; D: TRBD2; CDR3: ASSHLGLAVYNEQF
V: TRBV13; J: TRBJ2-7; D: TRBD1; CDR3: ASSLGTGDTYEQY
V: TRBV6-1; J: TRBJ2-1; D: TRBD2; CDR3: ASSFQGVASGREEQF
V: TRBV7-9; J: TRBJ2-1; D: -; CDR3: ASSLAEGNEQF
V: TRBV5-1; J: TRBJ2-7; D: -; CDR3: ASSSSRTAYEQY